Below, 11 T cell receptor beta chains from the same sample are listed, as sequenced in a study of control samples from healthy donors and cancer patients. Clones were sequenced by immunoSEQ multiplex PCR, and TCRdb holds only the in-frame ones, with some missing. The sample comprises some 130,000 clones, more than 80% of which are singletons, and roughly 2.7% rests with the top ten. The sample was blood. These receptors all come from a man in his forties or fifties in good health.

This clone has just a few counts. The chain couples TRBV2 to TRBJ2-7, with D possibly being TRBD1 (5 bases). There are 13 residues in the CDR3. Germline V lookup: CDR1 SNHLY, CDR2 FYNNEI. With 1 base removed from V and 6 bases from J, the gap between germline ends came to 10 bases. CDR3 in amino acids: CASSEVRAREQYF. In DNA, the CDR3 is TGTGCCAGCAGTGAAGTCAGGGCCCGCGAGCAGTACTTC.

The chain couples TRBV7-9 to TRBJ2-2; D possibly corresponds to TRBD1 (6 bases). Trimming took off 6 bases at V and 5 bases at J, with 16 bases between the two ends. Looked up from germline, CDR1 is SEHNR and CDR2 is FQNEAQ (reference sequence). CDR3 length equals 15 residues. This CDR3 reads CASSPGVGWTGELFF. As DNA, the CDR3 is TGTGCCAGCAGTCCAGGGGTCGGCTGGACCGGGGAGCTGTTTTTT.

This clone came up once. This chain uses TRBV5-6 with TRBJ2-3, with D perhaps TRBD1 (6 bases). This CDR3 comprises 14 residues. CDR1 and CDR2 from the germline V gene are SGHDT and YYEEEE. Trimming took 0 bases from V and 6 from J, leaving 11 bases between them. The DNA of the CDR3 is TGTGCCAGCAGCTTGGGCCAGGGGTTTGATACGCAGTATTTT. Amino acid sequence: CASSLGQGFDTQYF.

This clone was detected only a few times. The rearrangement links TRBV5-1 to TRBJ1-6; D remains ambiguous. V lost 4 bases to trimming and J lost 0 bases, with 14 bases between them. CDR1 and CDR2 from the germline V gene are SGHRS and YFSETQ. The CDR3 has 17 amino acids. The CDR3: CASSRADGSSYNSPLHF. The CDR3 coding sequence is TGCGCCAGCAGCCGCGCGGATGGGAGCTCCTATAATTCACCCCTCCACTTT.

This chain links TRBV7-9 with TRBJ1-2; TRBD1 agrees at 7 bases. CDR1 and CDR2 (germline): SEHNR, FQNEAQ (reference sequence). The CDR3 sequence is 15 residues long. The V and J ends lost 5 bases and 3 bases, in that order; junction bases with no gene match: 9. CDR3 nucleotides: TGTGCCAGCAGCCCCGGGACAGTGGGAGACTATGGCTACACCTTC. It is translated as CASSPGTVGDYGYTF.

The rearrangement joins TRBV19 to TRBJ1-1; D ambiguous. This CDR3 contains 14 residues. Germline V lookup: CDR1 LNHDA, CDR2 SQIVND (reference sequence). Trimming shortened V by 8 bases and J by 1 base, and 14 bases separated the two germline ends. The CDR3 is CASVGSGGNTEAFF. The CDR3 coding sequence is TGTGCCAGTGTTGGGAGTGGTGGGAACACTGAAGCTTTCTTT.

CDR3 protein: CASSQDLVRTYEQYF. Here the CDR3 DNA reads TGTGCCAGCAGCCAAGACCTAGTCCGAACCTACGAGCAGTACTTC. The gene calls are TRBV3-1 (or the pseudogene TRBV3-2) and TRBJ2-7, with D hard to call. The CDR3 has 15 amino acids. In germline, CDR1 is LGHDT, CDR2 YNNKEL (reference sequence). Deletions cut 0 bases from V and 2 bases from J, with 11 bases between.

This chain uses TRBV12-3 or TRBV12-4 with TRBJ2-1; the match to TRBD2 covers 8 bases. CDR3 size: 13 residues. V shed 11 bases and J 7 bases; nucleotides not matched to a gene: 10. The CDR3 sequence: CACFTGGLNEQFF. The CDR3, as DNA: TGTGCCTGTTTTACGGGGGGGCTGAATGAGCAGTTCTTC.

The chain couples TRBV4-1 to TRBJ2-7, with D possibly being TRBD1 (6 bases). V lost 4 bases and J lost 0, with 10 bases in between. This CDR3 spans 14 amino acids. Looked up from germline, CDR1 is MGHRA and CDR2 is YSYEKL. This chain's CDR3 is CASSLRDTSYEQYF. CDR3 bases: TGCGCCAGCAGCCTAAGGGACACCTCCTACGAGCAGTACTTC.

The chain carries TRBV18 and TRBJ2-1; maybe TRBD2 (5 bases). The germline gives CDR1 KGHSH, CDR2 LQKENI. The CDR3 runs to 15 residues. The ends were cut back, 3 bases at V and 8 bases at J, with 17 bases in the middle. CDR3 region: CASSPSRTSSHEQFF. CDR3 DNA: TGTGCCAGCTCACCGTCCCGTACTAGTTCGCATGAGCAGTTCTTC.

The chain joins TRBV28 to TRBJ1-3; the D is unclear. The V gene lost 4 bases and the J gene lost 4 bases, with 5 bases spanning the gap. CDR3 length: 12 amino acids. Looked up from germline, CDR1 is MDHEN and CDR2 is SYDVKM. In DNA, the CDR3 is TGTGCCAGCAGTTCCGGCGGAAACACCATATATTTT. Its protein is CASSSGGNTIYF.